The rows below give T cell receptor beta chains drawn from one sample of a study of a mutant IDH1 vaccine in newly diagnosed glioma. The table came from immunoSEQ multiplex PCR; TCRdb's copy has only in-frame clones and leaves some out. The repertoire has around 58,000 clones, around 81% of them found once; the top ten carry about 3.3%. For these receptors, no antigen is known. This specimen consisted of PBMCs, obtained from a glioma patient whose treatment included an IDH1 peptide vaccine. These receptor sequences come from a man aged 30-40 years with glioma. Each CDR3 is given with its conserved first and last residue.

TRBJ2-7	TRBV2	CASSTDNYEQYF
TRBJ1-1	TRBV11-3	CASSPWTGAEAFF
TRBJ1-3	TRBV27	CASSLSRLGRGSSGNTIYF
TRBJ1-2	TRBV5-8	CASSPTPRQLANYGYTF
TRBJ1-5	TRBV15	CATSRDWQGARQPQHF
TRBJ2-7	TRBV12-5	CASATRGSYEQYF
TRBJ1-6	TRBV2	CASNEGVGDSPLHF
TRBJ1-2	TRBV10-2	CASSEGGQPYGYTF
TRBJ1-4	TRBV5-1	CASKTEGRSAEKLFF
TRBJ1-2	TRBV6-5	CASSYSGTDPYGYTF
TRBJ1-2	TRBV18	CASSPARGGLYGYTF
TRBJ2-2	TRBV27	CASRPTRGQTNTGELFF
TRBJ2-7	TRBV7-9	CASSLAFGEQYF
TRBJ2-3	TRBV5-1	CASSLGATDTQYF
TRBJ2-7	TRBV5-6	CASSFRSVWYEQYF
TRBJ2-7	TRBV4-1	CASSQDPVPDYEQYF
TRBJ2-2	TRBV6-4	CASSVEGANTGELFF
TRBJ1-6	TRBV5-4	CASSLGTGGSPLHF
TRBJ2-2	TRBV2	CASSRTRESPGELFF
TRBJ1-1	TRBV19	CASSHSNREPNTEAFF
TRBJ1-3	TRBV29-1	CSFFGQGNTIYF
TRBJ2-7	TRBV20-1	CSARGQGSTHF
TRBJ1-4	TRBV5-6	CASSLGQMGEKLFF
TRBJ2-1	TRBV19	CASKGPGTGSSPNEQFF
TRBJ2-5	TRBV6-4	CASSQWGGQETQYF
TRBJ1-2	TRBV21-1	CASSKEQNYTF
TRBJ1-2	TRBV5-6	CASSLVARNLEIYGYTF
TRBJ2-5	TRBV29-1	CSVHGGEETQYF
TRBJ1-6	TRBV25-1	CASSLGSGSPSPLHF
TRBJ1-6	TRBV2	CANGGGQGTENSPLHF
TRBJ2-7	TRBV6-5	CASSSSGTSYEQYF
TRBJ2-1	TRBV5-5	CASSQAVGLAGSYNEQFF
TRBJ1-4	TRBV9	CASSVETGSNEKLFF
TRBJ2-1	TRBV4-1	CASSQVGTGIRNEQFF
TRBJ1-6	TRBV19	CASSPRGPSSYNSPLHF
TRBJ1-5	TRBV6-1	CASSDSGNQPQHF
TRBJ1-4	TRBV7-9	CASSLGGGYEKLFF
TRBJ2-5	TRBV2	CASSGTRQETQYF
TRBJ2-7	TRBV9	CASSVDGQGPYEQYF
TRBJ1-5	TRBV6-1	CASGTPNQPQHF
TRBJ1-2	TRBV2	CASSEQGRNYGYTF
TRBJ2-5	TRBV6-5	CASSYHLAGGIETQYF
TRBJ2-3	TRBV11-3	CASSSGLAGGPDTQYF
TRBJ2-1	TRBV14	CASSLAFSQGTYNEQFF
TRBJ1-6	TRBV6-5	CASAAVEGSPLHF
TRBJ1-2	TRBV10-3	CAISESGTAVTYGYTF
TRBJ1-6	TRBV5-4	CASTRRETGNSPLHF
TRBJ1-1	TRBV6-6	CASSLGQGEAFF
TRBJ2-2	TRBV5-1	CASSLLSGGAYNTGELFF
TRBJ2-2	TRBV21-1	CASTPTTRGVCTGELFF
TRBJ2-7	TRBV10-1	CASSEAVGSYEQYF
TRBJ1-6	TRBV5-4	CASSALWADGSRSPLHF
TRBJ2-4	TRBV6-5	CASSSIAGGPHQYF
TRBJ2-7	TRBV10-3	CAISASGPYEQYF